This is a list of T cell receptor beta chains from one sample in a study of T cell clusters in autoimmune cytopenias. TCRdb reprocessed the multiplex PCR reads and reports one entry per CDR3 protein, with no DNA. The listing records approximately 14,000 distinct CDR3 sequences. The specimen was peripheral blood. The receptors shown here come from a human donor with an autoimmune cytopenia or autoimmune hepatitis (not recorded which). The CDR3 runs from the conserved cysteine through the conserved F or W. Size values are once, few and many counts, or a class for expanded clones, and some rows have none.

J: TRBJ2-2; size: medium-sized; V: TRBV5-6; CDR3: CASTRGAGNTGELFF
J: TRBJ1-2; size: NA; V: TRBV6-5; CDR3: CASSFSRDRGYGYTF
J: TRBJ1-2; size: medium-sized; V: TRBV15; CDR3: CATSRDRVRYGYTF
J: TRBJ1-2; size: NA; V: TRBV19; CDR3: CASSIGRGQGDAYGYTF
J: TRBJ1-6; size: NA; V: TRBV30; CDR3: CAWSVDTNSPLHF
J: TRBJ2-3; size: NA; V: TRBV5-1; CDR3: CASSSSSGFTDTQYF
J: TRBJ2-6; size: NA; V: TRBV12-3/TRBV12-4; CDR3: CASSLQGRGSGANVLTF
J: TRBJ1-4; size: NA; V: TRBV30; CDR3: CAWSSLGTEREKLFF
J: TRBJ2-1; size: NA; V: TRBV12-3/TRBV12-4; CDR3: CASSLGRYNEQFF
J: TRBJ2-2; size: NA; V: TRBV20-1; CDR3: CSAPTGGDGTGELFF
J: TRBJ2-5; size: medium-sized; V: TRBV27; CDR3: CASRDEQETQYF
J: TRBJ2-7; size: NA; V: TRBV5-5; CDR3: CASSLAGGPSYEQYF
J: TRBJ2-3; size: NA; V: TRBV12-3/TRBV12-4; CDR3: CASSLTSGGMNTQYF
J: TRBJ1-1; size: NA; V: TRBV6-5; CDR3: CASSEGRNTEAFF
J: TRBJ2-7; size: NA; V: TRBV5-6; CDR3: CASSLKPGYEQYF
J: TRBJ2-2; size: medium-sized; V: TRBV29-1; CDR3: CSVWDGVAGELFF
J: TRBJ2-5; size: medium-sized; V: TRBV5-6; CDR3: CASSLLGQQQETQYF
J: TRBJ2-2; size: NA; V: TRBV5-1; CDR3: CASTFVASSGGLTGELFF
J: TRBJ2-7; size: NA; V: TRBV6-1; CDR3: CASSEALYYEQYF
J: TRBJ1-5; size: NA; V: TRBV5-1; CDR3: CASSLDSSNQPQHF
J: TRBJ1-1; size: NA; V: TRBV5-5; CDR3: CASSVTDGTEAFF
J: TRBJ2-1; size: medium-sized; V: TRBV29-1; CDR3: CSVVTSGGLNEQFF
J: TRBJ2-3; size: NA; V: TRBV7-2; CDR3: CASSLATSGGTDTQYF
J: TRBJ2-6; size: NA; V: TRBV5-5; CDR3: CASSLDSTGPRFGANVLTF
J: TRBJ1-1; size: NA; V: TRBV30; CDR3: CAWSAGLMNTEAFF
J: TRBJ1-1; size: NA; V: TRBV19; CDR3: CASSTATRNTEAFF
J: TRBJ2-6; size: NA; V: TRBV18; CDR3: CASSPLKPPGAGGANVLTF
J: TRBJ2-3; size: NA; V: TRBV12-3/TRBV12-4; CDR3: CASRRTGRTDTQYF
J: TRBJ2-3; size: NA; V: TRBV24-1; CDR3: CATSDLGGGPDTQYF
J: TRBJ2-3; size: NA; V: TRBV6-6; CDR3: CASSPGALAGGPGDTQYF
J: TRBJ2-5; size: NA; V: TRBV19; CDR3: CASSEAGVGETQYF
J: TRBJ2-1; size: NA; V: TRBV15; CDR3: CATSSRGVGLIDNEQFF
J: TRBJ2-3; size: NA; V: TRBV6-1; CDR3: CASSVIAGITDTQYF
J: TRBJ2-7; size: NA; V: TRBV7-6; CDR3: CASSPSRAGEQYF
J: TRBJ1-2; size: NA; V: TRBV7-9; CDR3: CASIGQANYGYTF
J: TRBJ1-6; size: medium-sized; V: TRBV12-3/TRBV12-4; CDR3: CASARATGEGSPLHF
J: TRBJ2-2; size: NA; V: TRBV6-5; CDR3: CASSYVNRGPGELFF
J: TRBJ2-3; size: medium-sized; V: TRBV29-1; CDR3: CSAGGGSTDTQYF
J: TRBJ2-2; size: medium-sized; V: TRBV19; CDR3: CASSTRPNTGELFF
J: TRBJ2-1; size: NA; V: TRBV19; CDR3: CASSKEVPLAGGPTDEQFF
J: TRBJ2-3; size: NA; V: TRBV5-1; CDR3: CASSLALAGSRGDTQYF
J: TRBJ2-7; size: NA; V: TRBV6-5; CDR3: CASSYSYSDEQYF
J: TRBJ1-1; size: medium-sized; V: TRBV19; CDR3: CASSPSTRTEAFF
J: TRBJ1-2; size: NA; V: TRBV6-5; CDR3: CASSYLGQGDGYTF
J: TRBJ1-6; size: NA; V: TRBV20-1; CDR3: CSARDRVAYNSPLHF
J: TRBJ2-5; size: medium-sized; V: TRBV19; CDR3: CASSRVLLNQETQYF
J: TRBJ2-3; size: NA; V: TRBV6-1; CDR3: CAGRDYRGDTQYF
J: TRBJ1-6; size: medium-sized; V: TRBV6-5; CDR3: CASRQRSNSPLHF
J: TRBJ2-1; size: NA; V: TRBV6-5; CDR3: CASSTPGLTTYNESAQFF
J: TRBJ2-1; size: NA; V: TRBV7-2; CDR3: CASSLGPQRSNEQFF
J: TRBJ2-2; size: NA; V: TRBV20-1; CDR3: CSAKNLARDTGELFF
J: TRBJ1-1; size: NA; V: TRBV27; CDR3: CASSSTTGAGVTEAFF
J: TRBJ2-7; size: NA; V: TRBV6-5; CDR3: CASSPSGGLLRVQYF
J: TRBJ2-3; size: NA; V: TRBV7-2; CDR3: CASSPLDTQYF
J: TRBJ1-1; size: NA; V: TRBV6-1; CDR3: CASSEGGTGTEAFF
J: TRBJ1-6; size: NA; V: TRBV12-3/TRBV12-4; CDR3: CASSAGPGQIYNSPLHF
J: TRBJ2-7; size: medium-sized; V: TRBV29-1; CDR3: CSADRGNEQYF
J: TRBJ2-5; size: NA; V: TRBV12-3/TRBV12-4; CDR3: CASSLGASPGAGYEQYF